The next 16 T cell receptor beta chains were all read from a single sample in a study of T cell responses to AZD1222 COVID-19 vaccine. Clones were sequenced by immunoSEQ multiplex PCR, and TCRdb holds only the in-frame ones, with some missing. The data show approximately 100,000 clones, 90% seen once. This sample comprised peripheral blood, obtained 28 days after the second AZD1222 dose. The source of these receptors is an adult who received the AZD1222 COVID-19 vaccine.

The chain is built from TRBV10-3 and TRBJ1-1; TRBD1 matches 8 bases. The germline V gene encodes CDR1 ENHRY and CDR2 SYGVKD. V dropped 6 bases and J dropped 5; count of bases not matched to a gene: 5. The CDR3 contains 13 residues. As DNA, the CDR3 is TGTGCCATCAGCATTACAGGGGGAACTGAAGCTTTCTTT. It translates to CAISITGGTEAFF.

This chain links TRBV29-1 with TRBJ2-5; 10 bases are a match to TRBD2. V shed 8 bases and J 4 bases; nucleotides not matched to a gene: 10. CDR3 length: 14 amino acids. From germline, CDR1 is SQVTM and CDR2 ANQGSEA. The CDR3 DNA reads TGCAGCATGGCTAGCGGGGGCGTGGGAGAGACCCAGTACTTC. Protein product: CSMASGGVGETQYF.

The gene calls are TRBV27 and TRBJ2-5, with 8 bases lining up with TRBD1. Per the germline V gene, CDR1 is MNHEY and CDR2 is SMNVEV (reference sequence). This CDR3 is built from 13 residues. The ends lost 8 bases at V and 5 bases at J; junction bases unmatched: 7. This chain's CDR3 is CASWATGVETQYF. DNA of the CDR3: TGTGCCAGCTGGGCGACAGGGGTGGAGACCCAGTACTTC.

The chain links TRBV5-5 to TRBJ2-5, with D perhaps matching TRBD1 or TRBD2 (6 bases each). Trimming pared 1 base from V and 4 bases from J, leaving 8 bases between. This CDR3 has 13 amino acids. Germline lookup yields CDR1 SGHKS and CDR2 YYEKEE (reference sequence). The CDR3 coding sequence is TGTGCCAGCAGCTTGAAGGGGGGAGAGACCCAGTACTTC. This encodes CASSLKGGETQYF. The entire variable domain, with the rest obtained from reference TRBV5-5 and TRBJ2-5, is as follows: DAGVTQSPTHLIKTRGQQVTLRCSPISGHKSVSWYQQVLGQGPQFIFQYYEKEERGRGNFPDRFSARQFPNYSSELNVNALLLGDSALYLCASSLKGGETQYFGPGTRLLVL.

The chain's CDR3 is CASSAQSRQPQHF. The CDR3 nucleotides are TGTGCCAGTAGTGCCCAATCCCGTCAGCCCCAGCATTTT. The genes are TRBV19 and TRBJ1-5; D unresolved. V was pared by 5 bases and J by 6 bases, with 11 bases between. The CDR3 covers 13 residues. Germline V gene lookup returns CDR1 LNHDA and CDR2 SQIVND (reference sequence).

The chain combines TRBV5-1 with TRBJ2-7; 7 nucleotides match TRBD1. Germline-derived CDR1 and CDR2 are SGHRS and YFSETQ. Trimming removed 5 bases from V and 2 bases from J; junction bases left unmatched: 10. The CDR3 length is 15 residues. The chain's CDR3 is CASRAGTELTYEQYF. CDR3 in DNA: TGCGCCAGCAGAGCCGGGACAGAACTTACCTACGAGCAGTACTTC.

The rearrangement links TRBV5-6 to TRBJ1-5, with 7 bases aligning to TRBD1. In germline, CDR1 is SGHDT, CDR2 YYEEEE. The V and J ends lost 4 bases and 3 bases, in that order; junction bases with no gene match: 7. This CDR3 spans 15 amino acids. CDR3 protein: CASSRGQQANQPQHF. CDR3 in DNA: TGTGCCAGCAGCCGGGGACAGCAAGCCAATCAGCCCCAGCATTTT.

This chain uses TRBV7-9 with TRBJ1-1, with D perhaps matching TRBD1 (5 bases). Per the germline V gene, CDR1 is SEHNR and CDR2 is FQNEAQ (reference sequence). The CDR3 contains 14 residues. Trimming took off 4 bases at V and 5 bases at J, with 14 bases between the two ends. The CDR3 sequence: CASSSGALRTEAFF. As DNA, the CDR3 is TGTGCCAGCAGCTCTGGGGCTCTGCGGACTGAAGCTTTCTTT.

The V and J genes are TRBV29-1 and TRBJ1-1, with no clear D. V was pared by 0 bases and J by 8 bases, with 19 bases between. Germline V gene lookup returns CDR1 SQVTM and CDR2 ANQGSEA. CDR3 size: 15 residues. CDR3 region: CSVEDGRQAPREAFF. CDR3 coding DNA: TGCAGCGTTGAAGATGGGCGGCAGGCGCCTAGAGAAGCTTTCTTT.

In DNA, the CDR3 is TGTGCCAGCAGCTTGGAAGGGCCGGGTGGCGGACTAGCCAAAAACATTCAGTACTTC. Its protein is CASSLEGPGGGLAKNIQYF. This sequence joins TRBV5-8 and TRBJ2-4; D perhaps matches TRBD2 (5 bases). Germline V gene lookup returns CDR1 SGHTS and CDR2 YDEGEE. Deletions cut 0 bases from V and 0 bases from J, with 19 bases between. The CDR3 covers 19 residues.

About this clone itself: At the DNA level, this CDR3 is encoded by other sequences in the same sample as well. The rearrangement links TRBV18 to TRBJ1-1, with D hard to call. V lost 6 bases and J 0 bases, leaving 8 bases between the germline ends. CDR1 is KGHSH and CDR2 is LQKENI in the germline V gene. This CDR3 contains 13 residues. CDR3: CASSPGMNTEAFF. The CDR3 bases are TGTGCCAGCTCTCCGGGGATGAACACTGAAGCTTTCTTT.

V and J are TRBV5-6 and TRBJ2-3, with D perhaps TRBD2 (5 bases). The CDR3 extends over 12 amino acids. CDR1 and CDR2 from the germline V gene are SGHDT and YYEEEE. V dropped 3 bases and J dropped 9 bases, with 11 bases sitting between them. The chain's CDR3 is CASSSPGETQYF. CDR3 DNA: TGTGCCAGCAGCTCACCTGGGGAGACGCAGTATTTT.

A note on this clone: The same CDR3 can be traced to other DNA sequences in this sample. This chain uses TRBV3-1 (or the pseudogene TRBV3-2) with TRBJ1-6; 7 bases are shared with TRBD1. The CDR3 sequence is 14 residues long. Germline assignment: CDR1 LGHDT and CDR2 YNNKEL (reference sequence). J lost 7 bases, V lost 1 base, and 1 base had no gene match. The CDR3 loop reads CASSQGQGNSPLHF. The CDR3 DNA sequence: TGTGCCAGCAGCCAAGGACAGGGAAATTCACCCCTCCACTTT.

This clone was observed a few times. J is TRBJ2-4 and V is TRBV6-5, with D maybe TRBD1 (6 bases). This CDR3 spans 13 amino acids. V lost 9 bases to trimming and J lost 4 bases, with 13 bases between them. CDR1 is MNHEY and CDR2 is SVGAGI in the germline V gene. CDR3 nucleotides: TGTGCCAGTGGACAGCACGAGAAAAACATTCAGTACTTC. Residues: CASGQHEKNIQYF.

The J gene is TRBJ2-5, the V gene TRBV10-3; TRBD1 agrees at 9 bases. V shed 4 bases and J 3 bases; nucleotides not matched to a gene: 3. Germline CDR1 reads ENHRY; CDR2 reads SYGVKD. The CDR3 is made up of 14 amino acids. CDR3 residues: CAISGRDREETQYF. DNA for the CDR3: TGTGCCATCAGTGGCCGGGACAGGGAAGAGACCCAGTACTTC.

In DNA, the CDR3 is TGTGCCAGCAGACCTCCACACGAAACTGAAGCTTTCTTT. Encoded protein: CASRPPHETEAFF. The chain employs TRBV6-5 and TRBJ1-1; D is undetermined. This CDR3 is 13 amino acids long. The V gene lost 6 bases and the J gene lost 5 bases, with 13 bases spanning the gap. CDR1 is MNHEY, CDR2 SVGAGI, per germline.